This TCR beta chain was retrieved from a study of radiation and T cells in renal cell carcinoma (dated by TCRdb to the early 2020s). About the investigation overall: The samples were obtained from a clinical trial, where primary renal cell carcinomas were treated with 15 Gy stereotactic body radiation therapy and then removed by nephrectomy 4 weeks afterward. In total, 53 samples underwent TCR beta sequencing: about 25 tumors plus 27 peripheral blood samples. A total of 4,016,671 unique CDR3 nucleotide sequences, encoding fewer than 3,000,000 unique CDR3 amino acid sequences, were found across all 50 or so samples.

As concerns this clone: Its antigen is not yet known. No qualities accompany the bases; no much larger clone lies one base away.

There are 11 amino acids in the CDR3, from cysteine to phenylalanine inclusive. Only the CDR3 portion is preserved as DNA: 33 bases, with reading frame beginning at the first base. V sheds 6 bases and J sheds 8 bases, leaving 11 bases between their ends. CDR1 DFQATT and CDR2 SNEGSKA are derived from the germline V gene (reference sequence). What the research found in general, with its limitations: Because no pretreatment tumor biopsies were available, whether clonotypes were present in the tumor at baseline could not be determined. Tracking of blood repertoire dynamics stopped at about 4 weeks after treatment, with no follow-up past that point. An increase in top tumor clonotypes in blood was observed from baseline to 2 weeks post-radiation, followed by contraction by 4 weeks, which was taken to suggest transient expansion of tumor-resident clones. Effects of radiation dose or scheduling on the TCR repertoire could not be addressed with the single-armed trial design.

The time point label of this sample denotes: blood 2 weeks post-SBRT. The treatment or condition tag for this specimen amounts to: 15 Gy SBRT to primary tumor, nephrectomy 4 weeks later. To follow tumor-enriched clonotypes, serial peripheral blood was collected from radiation-treated patients at baseline and at 2 weeks and 4 weeks after SBRT. All patients had renal cell carcinoma with clear cell pathology. The QIAamp DNA Blood Mini Kit (Qiagen) was used to prepare genomic DNA for TCR sequencing. The analyses included only samples that passed all quality control checks. Following the manufacturer's recommendations, the immunoSEQ kit was used to generate TCR beta libraries from genomic DNA. To prepare the libraries, a first multiplex PCR with proprietary primers was run, followed by a second PCR that added unique barcodes, and a bead cleanup was done after each round. Each sample batch included a kit-provided positive control reaction and a negative control reaction. The final libraries were assessed on an Agilent 4200 TapeStation D1000 ScreenTape, pooled by volume, and quantified by qPCR. Sequencing was performed on an Illumina NextSeq500 with a MidOutput 150-cycle cartridge, and 156 Read1 and 15 Index1 cycles were run with kit custom primers. The pooled library was loaded at roughly 1 pM with a roughly 22% PhiX control spike-in. Per the source publication's procedure: The vendor-processed data were analyzed in R, and a clonotype was defined as all T cells that share the same CDR3 nucleotide sequence. In the clone abundance analyses, frequencies were normalized to the 10,000 most abundant clones in each sample. Public T cell clones, which averaged fewer than five per sample, were excluded before analysis. Tumor-enriched and baseline blood-enriched clonotypes were defined by at least a 32-fold difference in abundance between compartments. A beta-binomial differential abundance model was used to identify clonotypes that expanded or contracted between blood time points. The Baroni-Urbani and Buser coefficient was used to measure tumor-blood repertoire similarity, and groups were compared with two-tailed Wilcoxon tests in R. TCRdb obtained this table from immuneACCESS and retained in-frame rearrangements with V and J assigned. These tables miss some clones; where compared with another copy, unresolved V genes account for less than half of the shortfall, and the remainder is unexplained. V and J calls plus clone size are reproduced from that table; the DNA served to infer D and trimming. The sample table lists some 130,000 clones, 81% of them with a count of one. About 1.9% of the sample comes from the top ten.

The sequence derives from a woman aged 55-69 years with renal cell carcinoma. The sequencing here drew on blood, taken from a patient whose treatment included radiotherapy and nephrectomy. The chain links TRBV20-1 with TRBJ2-1; the D gene is perhaps TRBD1, from 6 matching bases. In nucleotide form, the sequence is TGCAGTGCCGCTTCAGGGGATGAGCAGTTCTTC. The resulting protein is CSAASGDEQFF.